The present TCR beta chain was sequenced within a study of CD8 T cells in Susac syndrome. The study sequenced TCR beta in blood CD8+ and CD4+ T cells. The multiple sclerosis control cohort comprised treatment-naive individuals presenting with stable or active relapsing-remitting disease. Negative isolation yielded CD4+ and CD8+ T cells, and FACS enriched TEMRA cells. Germline V lookup: CDR1 LNHDA, CDR2 SQIVND (reference sequence). The CDR3 extends over 14 amino acids. V lost 5 bases and J lost 4, with 12 bases in between. After extraction with the RNeasy kit, roughly 0.45 to 1 ug of the RNA was reverse transcribed using random hexamers. Coverage of TCR beta CDR3 amplification by immunoSEQ multiplex PCR extended to 54 Vbeta and 13 Jbeta. TCRdb recomputed calls from the immunoSEQ multiplex PCR reads with MiXCR, one row per CDR3 protein. The sample yields about 180,000 distinct CDR3 sequences, 90% to 97% seen once.

Sequenced sample: CD4+ T cells from PBMCs. The receptor was derived from a human donor with multiple sclerosis. The V call is TRBV19, the J call TRBJ1-5; D is unclear. CDR3 DNA sequence: TGTGCCAGTAGTCCGTGGGAGAATAATCAGCCCCAGCATTTT. Residues: CASSPWENNQPQHF.